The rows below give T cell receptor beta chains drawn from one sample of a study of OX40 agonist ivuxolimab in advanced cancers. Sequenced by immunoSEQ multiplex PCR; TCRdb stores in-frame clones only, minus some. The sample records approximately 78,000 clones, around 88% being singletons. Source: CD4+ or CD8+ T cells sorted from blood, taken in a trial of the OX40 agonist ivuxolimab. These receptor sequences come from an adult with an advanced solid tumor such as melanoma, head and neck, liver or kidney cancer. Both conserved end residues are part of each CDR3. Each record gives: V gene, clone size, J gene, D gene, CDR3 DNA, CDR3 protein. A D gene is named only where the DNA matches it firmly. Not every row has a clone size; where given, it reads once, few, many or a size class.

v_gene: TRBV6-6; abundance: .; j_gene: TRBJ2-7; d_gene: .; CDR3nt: TGTGCCAGCAGAACCCCGGGGGGCGTTAGTTACGAGCAGTACTTC; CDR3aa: CASRTPGGVSYEQYF
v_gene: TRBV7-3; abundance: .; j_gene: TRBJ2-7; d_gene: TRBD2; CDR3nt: TGTGCCAGCAGCCAGACTAGCGGCTACGAGCAGTACTTC; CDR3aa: CASSQTSGYEQYF
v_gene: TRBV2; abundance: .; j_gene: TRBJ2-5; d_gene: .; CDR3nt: TGTGCCAGCAGTGAATTAGAGACCCAGTACTTC; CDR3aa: CASSELETQYF
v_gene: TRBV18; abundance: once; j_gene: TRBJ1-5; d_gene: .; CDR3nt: TGTGCCAGCTCACCAAAAGGGTTGGATCAGCCCCAGCATTTT; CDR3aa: CASSPKGLDQPQHF
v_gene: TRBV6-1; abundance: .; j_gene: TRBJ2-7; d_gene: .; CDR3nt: TGTGCCAGCAGTTCACAGGAGGGGACCTACGAGCAGTACTTC; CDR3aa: CASSSQEGTYEQYF
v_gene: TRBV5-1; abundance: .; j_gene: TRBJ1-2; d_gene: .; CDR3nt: TGCGCCAGCAGCTTGGACCCGGGGCTGAACTATGGCTACACCTTC; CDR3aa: CASSLDPGLNYGYTF
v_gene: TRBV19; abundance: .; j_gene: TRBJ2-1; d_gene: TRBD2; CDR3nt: TGTGCCAGTAATCCTAGCGGGGGGTCTTACTACAATGAGCAGTTCTTC; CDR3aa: CASNPSGGSYYNEQFF
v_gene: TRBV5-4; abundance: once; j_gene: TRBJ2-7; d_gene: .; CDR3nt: TGTGCCAGCAGCCCACCAAGAGGGGTGGAGCAGTACTTC; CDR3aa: CASSPPRGVEQYF
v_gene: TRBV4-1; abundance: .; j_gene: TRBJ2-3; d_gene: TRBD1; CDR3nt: TGCGCCAGCAGACCGACAGGGTCAGATACGCAGTATTTT; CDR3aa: CASRPTGSDTQYF
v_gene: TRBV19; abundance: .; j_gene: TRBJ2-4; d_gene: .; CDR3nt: TGTGCCAGTAGTTATTCGGGAGTTGGAAACATTCAGTACTTC; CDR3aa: CASSYSGVGNIQYF
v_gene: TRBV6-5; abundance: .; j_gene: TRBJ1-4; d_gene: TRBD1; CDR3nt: TGTGCCAGCAGTCAAGGGACAGGGGCGAGGAAACTGTTTTTT; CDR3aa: CASSQGTGARKLFF
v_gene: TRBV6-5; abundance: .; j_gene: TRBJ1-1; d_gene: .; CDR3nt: TGTGCCAGCAGTTACGCCATTCGGGGAGGCACTGAAGCTTTCTTT; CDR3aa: CASSYAIRGGTEAFF
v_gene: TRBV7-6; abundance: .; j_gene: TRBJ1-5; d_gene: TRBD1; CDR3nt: TGTGCCAGCAGCTTTGGGACAGGTAATCAGCCCCAGCATTTT; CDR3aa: CASSFGTGNQPQHF
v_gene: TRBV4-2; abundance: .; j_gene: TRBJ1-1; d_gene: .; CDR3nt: TGTGCCAGCAGCCAAGGGCAGGGAGGGTACACTGAAGCTTTCTTT; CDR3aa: CASSQGQGGYTEAFF
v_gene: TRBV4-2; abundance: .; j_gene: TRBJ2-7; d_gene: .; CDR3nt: TGTGCCAGCAGCCAAGTATATAGCGGAACCTCCTACGAGCAGTACTTC; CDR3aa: CASSQVYSGTSYEQYF
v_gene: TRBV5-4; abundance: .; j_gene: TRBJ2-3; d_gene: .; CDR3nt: TGTGCCAGCAGCTTCGGACGGACGAGGCAGTATTTT; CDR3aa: CASSFGRTRQYF
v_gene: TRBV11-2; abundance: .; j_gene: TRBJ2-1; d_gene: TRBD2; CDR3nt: TGTGCCAGCAGCTTAGATGGACTAGCGGGAGGGCCTAGCTCCTACAATGAGCAGTTCTTC; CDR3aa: CASSLDGLAGGPSSYNEQFF
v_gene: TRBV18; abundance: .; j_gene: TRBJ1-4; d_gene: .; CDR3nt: TGTGCCAGCTCACCCCCCCGTGAAAAACTGTTTTTT; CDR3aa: CASSPPREKLFF
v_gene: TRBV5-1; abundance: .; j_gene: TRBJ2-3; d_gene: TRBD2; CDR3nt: TGCGCCAGCAGCCTAGGGCCTAGCGGGAGGTTGAGCACAGATACGCAGTATTTT; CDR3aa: CASSLGPSGRLSTDTQYF
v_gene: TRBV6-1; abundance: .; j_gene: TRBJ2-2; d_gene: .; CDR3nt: TGTGCCAGCAGTGAATCCGCCGCGGCTCGGGAGCTGTTTTTT; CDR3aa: CASSESAAARELFF
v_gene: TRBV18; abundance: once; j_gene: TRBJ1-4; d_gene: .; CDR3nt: TGTGCCAGCTCGCTAATCAGGGGCTTCGGAGAAAAACTGTTTTTT; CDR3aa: CASSLIRGFGEKLFF
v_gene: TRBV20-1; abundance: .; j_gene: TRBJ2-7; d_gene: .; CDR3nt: TGCAGTGCTAGTTTCTACAGCGAGCAGTACTTC; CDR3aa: CSASFYSEQYF
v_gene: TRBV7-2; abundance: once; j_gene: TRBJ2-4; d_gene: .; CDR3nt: TGTGCCAGCACCCAAAGAGGAAACATTCAGTACTTC; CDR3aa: CASTQRGNIQYF
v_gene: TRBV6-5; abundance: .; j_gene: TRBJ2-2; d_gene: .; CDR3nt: TGTGCCAGCAGTTACTCGACTCGGGGAGAGCTGTTTTTT; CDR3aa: CASSYSTRGELFF
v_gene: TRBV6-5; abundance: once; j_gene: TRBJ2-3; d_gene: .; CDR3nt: TGTGCCAGCAGCCAAGGACTACACGGCACAGATACGCAGTATTTT; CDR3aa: CASSQGLHGTDTQYF
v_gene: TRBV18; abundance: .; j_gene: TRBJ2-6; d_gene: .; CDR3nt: TGTGCCAGCTCACCCAAATCTGGGGCCAACGTCCTGACTTTC; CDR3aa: CASSPKSGANVLTF
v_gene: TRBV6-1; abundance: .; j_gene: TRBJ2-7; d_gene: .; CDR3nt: TGTGCCAGCGGGACCCAGGCCCCCTACGAGCAGTACTTC; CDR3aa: CASGTQAPYEQYF
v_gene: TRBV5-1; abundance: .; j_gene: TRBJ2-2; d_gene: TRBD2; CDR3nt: TGCGCCAGCAGCTCCGGGACTAGGGCCACCGGGGAGCTGTTTTTT; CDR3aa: CASSSGTRATGELFF
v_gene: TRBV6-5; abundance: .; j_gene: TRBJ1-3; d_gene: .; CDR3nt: TGTGCCAGCTGGAAAAGCTCTGGAAACACCATATATTTT; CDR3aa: CASWKSSGNTIYF
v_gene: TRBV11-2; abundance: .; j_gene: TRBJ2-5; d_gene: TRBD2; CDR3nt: TGTGCCAGCAGCCTACTTTTGGCGGGAGCGGAGACCCAGTACTTC; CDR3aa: CASSLLLAGAETQYF
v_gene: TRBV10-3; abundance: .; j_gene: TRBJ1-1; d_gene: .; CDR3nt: TGTGCCATCAGAAGGGTAGGCACTGAAGCTTTCTTT; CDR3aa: CAIRRVGTEAFF
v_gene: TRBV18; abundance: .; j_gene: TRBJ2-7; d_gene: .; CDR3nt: TGTGCCAGCTCACCACCCGGGAACGAGCAGTACTTC; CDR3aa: CASSPPGNEQYF
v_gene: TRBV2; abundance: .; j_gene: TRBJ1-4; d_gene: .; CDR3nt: TGTGCCAGCAGTGAAGGTGATGAAAAACTGTTTTTT; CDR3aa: CASSEGDEKLFF
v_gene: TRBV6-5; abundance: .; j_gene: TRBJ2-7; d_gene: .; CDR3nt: TGTGCCAGCAGTTACTCCAAACTCGGGAGTTACGAGCAGTACTTC; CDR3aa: CASSYSKLGSYEQYF